This entry concerns a single T cell receptor (beta chain). Its target is unknown. The germline CDR1 and CDR2 sequences are MNHNS and SASEGT. Trimming pared 6 bases from V and 0 bases from J, leaving 12 bases between. The CDR3 contains 15 residues. Sequenced by immunoSEQ multiplex PCR; TCRdb stores in-frame clones only, minus some. This sample yields about 97,000 clones, of which around 92% are seen a single time; roughly 0.2% belongs to the top ten. The data were obtained in a study of graft-versus-host responses after intestinal transplantation. Study outcomes and limitations: Circulating GvH clones peaking coincided with falling HvG clones soon after transplant.

The genes are TRBV6-1 and TRBJ1-3; D may be TRBD1 (6 bases). This sequence was found in a human donor who was the organ donor for an intestinal transplant. Sample: unstimulated CD4+ T cells sorted from spleen or lymph node cells, taken before transplant. CDR3 sequence (DNA): TGTGCCAGCAGCGCTGGACAGCCCTCTGGAAACACCATATATTTT. Its protein product is CASSAGQPSGNTIYF.